This is a list of T cell receptor beta chains from one sample in a study of blood T cell repertoires in COVID-19. This table comes from immunoSEQ multiplex PCR, and its TCRdb copy is limited to in-frame clones, with some not included. Seen here are some 130,000 clones, more than 75% observed once, and the top ten hold 5% to 6.5%. Sequenced input: PBMCs or T cells enriched from blood (not recorded which). The receptor set was obtained from a woman between 45 and 60 years old who had recovered from COVID-19. Each CDR3 is given with its conserved first and last residue. A D gene is named only where the DNA matches it firmly. Some rows mark clone size as missing; the rest say once, few, many or name a class of expanded clone.

v_call	j_call	clone_size	d_call	cdr3_nt	cdr3_aa
TRBV6-5	TRBJ1-1	once	-	TGTGCCAGCCAATTTGACAGGGAAGCTTTCTTT	CASQFDREAFF
TRBV5-1	TRBJ2-3	-	-	TGCGCCAGCAGCTCGCACGTAGCAGTTCTGGAGACAGATACGCAGTATTTT	CASSSHVAVLETDTQYF
TRBV19	TRBJ1-2	-	-	TGTGCCAGTAGACCTCGGAGGGGGGGAATCGCTAACTATGGCTACACCTTC	CASRPRRGGIANYGYTF
TRBV5-4	TRBJ1-2	-	-	TGTGCCAGCAGCTTGGACCCGGGACTTAACTATGGCTACACCTTC	CASSLDPGLNYGYTF
TRBV7-9	TRBJ2-7	-	-	TGTGCCAGCAGCTTAGGTGCAGGGCGGTCGGGCGAGCAGTACTTC	CASSLGAGRSGEQYF
TRBV5-8	TRBJ2-3	once	-	TGTGCCAGCAGCGCTCCGGGGAGGCGAGTTACGCAGTATTTT	CASSAPGRRVTQYF
TRBV12-3/TRBV12-4	TRBJ2-3	-	-	TGTGCCAGCAGTAACGGACAGCTAGATACGCAGTATTTT	CASSNGQLDTQYF
TRBV6-6	TRBJ2-3	-	TRBD1	TGTGCCAGCAACCGGGACAGGGGTGCAGATACGCAGTATTTT	CASNRDRGADTQYF
TRBV3-1/TRBV3-2	TRBJ1-6	once	TRBD1	TGTGCCAGCAGCCAAGATCCGACAGGGCACTCACCCCTCCACTTT	CASSQDPTGHSPLHF
TRBV7-3	TRBJ2-2	-	TRBD2	TGTGCCAGCAGCCGGGACTACGGAGAGCTGTTTTTT	CASSRDYGELFF
TRBV5-1	TRBJ2-7	-	TRBD1	TGCGCCAGCAGCTTGCGAACGGGACAGGGGGTCTACGAGCAGTACTTC	CASSLRTGQGVYEQYF
TRBV6-4	TRBJ2-1	few	TRBD2	TGTGCCAGCAGTGACTCTAGCGGGGGGGCCAATGAGCAGTTCTTC	CASSDSSGGANEQFF
TRBV7-6	TRBJ1-6	-	-	TGTGCCAGCAGCGGGGGGGGGTCGCGTTCACCCCTCCACTTT	CASSGGGSRSPLHF
TRBV24-1	TRBJ2-1	few	-	TGTGCCACCCAGGGCTACAATGAGCAGTTCTTC	CATQGYNEQFF
TRBV5-6	TRBJ1-6	-	-	TGTGCCAGCAGCTTGCCCCAGGGCCACGGATCACCCCTCCACTTT	CASSLPQGHGSPLHF
TRBV3-1/TRBV3-2	TRBJ1-2	-	TRBD1	TGTGCCAGCAGCCAAGATTCAGGGGGAGATGGCTACACCTTC	CASSQDSGGDGYTF
TRBV5-1	TRBJ2-4	-	TRBD1	TGCGCCAGCAGCTTACAGGGGGAAGGTGGCATTCAGTACTTC	CASSLQGEGGIQYF
TRBV6-5	TRBJ1-5	-	TRBD1	TGTGCCAGCAGTTACCTCGGACAGGAGGAGGATCAGCCCCAGCATTTT	CASSYLGQEEDQPQHF
TRBV29-1	TRBJ2-1	-	TRBD2	TGCAGCGGACTGGAGCGGGGGGGCTTGAGCTCCTACAATGAGCAGTTCTTC	CSGLERGGLSSYNEQFF
TRBV6-1	TRBJ2-6	few	-	TGTGCCAGCAGTGAACAGGGAACTGGGGCCAACGTCCTGACTTTC	CASSEQGTGANVLTF
TRBV9	TRBJ2-7	-	-	TGTGCCAGCAGCGCGTCACTAGAATCCGAGCAGTACTTC	CASSASLESEQYF
TRBV11-3	TRBJ2-2	-	TRBD2	TGTGCCAGCAGCCCTTTCCGGACTAGCGGGGGGGATAACACCGGGGAGCTGTTTTTT	CASSPFRTSGGDNTGELFF
TRBV7-9	TRBJ2-7	few	TRBD1	TGTGCCAGCAGCTTATTGACAGGGCGGGAGCAGTACTTC	CASSLLTGREQYF
TRBV18	TRBJ1-2	-	TRBD1	TGTGCCAGCTCAGTCGGACAGGGCTATGGCTACACCTTC	CASSVGQGYGYTF
TRBV7-3	TRBJ2-1	-	-	TGTGCCAGCAGCCTAGCGAGGGTGGAGGGGAATGAGCAGTTCTTC	CASSLARVEGNEQFF
TRBV24-1	TRBJ1-4	-	-	TGTGCCACCAGTGATTCTCGCAGAGGGAATGAAAAACTGTTTTTT	CATSDSRRGNEKLFF